This entry features one TCR beta chain sequence. Its specificity is not known. Method: immunoSEQ multiplex PCR; TCRdb's copy keeps in-frame clones and lacks some. The sample has about 150,000 clones; approximately 94% are singletons. This specimen comes from a study of T cell responses to AZD1222 COVID-19 vaccine. About the study: Second doses that came at about 4 or about 12 weeks were put together. General study results and limits: Variant regions that are unmutated are reportedly the target of nearly half of spike-specific TCRs. Among vaccine-associated CD4 TCRs, coverage spanned spike, with dominance at 160-218 and 743-854. Repertoires were sampled only after the peak T cell response.

The CDR3 spans 13 residues. The V gene's germline CDR1 is SQVTM and CDR2 ANQGSEA. With V trimmed by 4 bases and J by 4 bases, 3 bases remained unmatched. The source of this sequence is an adult in good health. V is TRBV29-1 and J is TRBJ1-2; 10 bases are a match to TRBD1. The source was peripheral blood, collected on day 0 of AZD1222 vaccination. CDR3 DNA sequence: TGCAGCGTTGGTGGGGACAGGGGCTATGGCTACACCTTC. It codes for CSVGGDRGYGYTF.